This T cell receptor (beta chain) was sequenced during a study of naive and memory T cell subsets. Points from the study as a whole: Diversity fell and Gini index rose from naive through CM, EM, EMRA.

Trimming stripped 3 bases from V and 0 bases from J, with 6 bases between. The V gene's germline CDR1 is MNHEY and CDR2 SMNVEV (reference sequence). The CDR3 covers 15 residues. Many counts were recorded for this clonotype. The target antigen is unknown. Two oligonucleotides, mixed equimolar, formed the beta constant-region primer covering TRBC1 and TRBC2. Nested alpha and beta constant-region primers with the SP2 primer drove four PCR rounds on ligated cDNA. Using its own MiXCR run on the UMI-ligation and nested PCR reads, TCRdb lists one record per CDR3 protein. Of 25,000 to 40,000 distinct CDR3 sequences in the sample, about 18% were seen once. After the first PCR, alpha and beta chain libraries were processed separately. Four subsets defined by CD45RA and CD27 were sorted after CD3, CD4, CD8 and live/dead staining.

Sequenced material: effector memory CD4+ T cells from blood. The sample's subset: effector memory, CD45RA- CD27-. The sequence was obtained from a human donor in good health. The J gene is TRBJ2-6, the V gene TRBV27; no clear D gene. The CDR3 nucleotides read TGTGCCAGCAGTTTTTTTTCCTCTGGGGCCAACGTCCTGACTTTC. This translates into CASSFFSSGANVLTF.